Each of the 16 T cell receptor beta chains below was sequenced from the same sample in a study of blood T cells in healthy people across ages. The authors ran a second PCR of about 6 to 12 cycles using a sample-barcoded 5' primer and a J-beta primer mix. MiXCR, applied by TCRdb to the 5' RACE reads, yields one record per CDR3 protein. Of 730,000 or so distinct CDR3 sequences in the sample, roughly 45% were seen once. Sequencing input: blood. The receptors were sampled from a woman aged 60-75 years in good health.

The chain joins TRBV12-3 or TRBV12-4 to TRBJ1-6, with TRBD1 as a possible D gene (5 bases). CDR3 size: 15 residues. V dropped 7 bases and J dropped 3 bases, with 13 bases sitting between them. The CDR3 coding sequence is TGTGCCAGCAATCCCGGGACTGACTATAATTCACCCCTCCACTTT. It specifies CASNPGTDYNSPLHF.

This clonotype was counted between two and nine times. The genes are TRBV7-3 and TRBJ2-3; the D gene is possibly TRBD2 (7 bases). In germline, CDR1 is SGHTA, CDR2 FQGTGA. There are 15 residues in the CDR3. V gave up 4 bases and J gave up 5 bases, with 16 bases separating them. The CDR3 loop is CASSSLGGAGDTQYF. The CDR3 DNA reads TGTGCCAGCAGCTCCCTGGGGGGGGCTGGAGATACGCAGTATTTT.

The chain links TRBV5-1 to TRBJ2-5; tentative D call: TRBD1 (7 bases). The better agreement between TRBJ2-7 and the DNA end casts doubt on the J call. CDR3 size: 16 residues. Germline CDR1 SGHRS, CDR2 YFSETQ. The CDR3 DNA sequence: TGCGCCAGCAGCTTGGCGGGACAGCCGGGGGTGTACGAGCAGTACTTC. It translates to CASSLAGQPGVYEQYF.

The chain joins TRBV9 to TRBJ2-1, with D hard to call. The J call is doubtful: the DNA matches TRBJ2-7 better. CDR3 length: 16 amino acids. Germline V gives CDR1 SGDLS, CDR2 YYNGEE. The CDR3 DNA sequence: TGTGCCAGCAGCGCCACCTGGCGGCTAGTTTTCAATGAGCAGTACTTC. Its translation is CASSATWRLVFNEQYF.

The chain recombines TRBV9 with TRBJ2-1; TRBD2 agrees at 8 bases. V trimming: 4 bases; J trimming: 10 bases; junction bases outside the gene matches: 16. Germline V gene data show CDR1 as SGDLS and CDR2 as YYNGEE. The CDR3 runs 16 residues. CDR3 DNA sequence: TGTGCCAGCAGCCCCTTAACGGGAGGCTCGGGGGGGGAGCAGTTCTTC. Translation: CASSPLTGGSGGEQFF.

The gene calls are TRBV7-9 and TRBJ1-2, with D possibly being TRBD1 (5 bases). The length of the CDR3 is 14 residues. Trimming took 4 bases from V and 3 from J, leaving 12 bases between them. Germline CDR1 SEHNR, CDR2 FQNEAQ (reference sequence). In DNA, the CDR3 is TGTGCCAGCAGCTACCAGGGATCGGACTATGGCTACACCTTC. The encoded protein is CASSYQGSDYGYTF.

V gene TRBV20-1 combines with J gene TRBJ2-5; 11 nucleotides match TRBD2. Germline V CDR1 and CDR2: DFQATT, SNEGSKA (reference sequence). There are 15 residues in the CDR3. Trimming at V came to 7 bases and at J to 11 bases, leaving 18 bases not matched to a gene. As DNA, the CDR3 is TGCAGTGTTAATCCCGGGACTAGCGGCTACAATGAGCAGTACTTC. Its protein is CSVNPGTSGYNEQYF.

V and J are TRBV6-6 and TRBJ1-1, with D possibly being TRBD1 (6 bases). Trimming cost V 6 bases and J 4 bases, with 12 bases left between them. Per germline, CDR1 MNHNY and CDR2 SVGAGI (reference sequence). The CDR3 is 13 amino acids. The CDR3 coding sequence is TGTGCCAGCAGGGACAGCAAGGGCACTGAAGCTTTCTTT. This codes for CASRDSKGTEAFF.

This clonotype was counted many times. In DNA form, the CDR3 reads TGTGCCAGCAGCCCTCAAACGACAGGGGTGTCCTACGAGCAGTACTTC. As protein: CASSPQTTGVSYEQYF. The chain is built from TRBV4-2 and TRBJ2-7; 8 nucleotides align to TRBD1. The CDR3 extends over 16 amino acids. CDR1 and CDR2 from the germline V gene are LGHNA and YNFKEQ. Trimming removed 4 bases from V and 1 base from J; junction bases left unmatched: 9.

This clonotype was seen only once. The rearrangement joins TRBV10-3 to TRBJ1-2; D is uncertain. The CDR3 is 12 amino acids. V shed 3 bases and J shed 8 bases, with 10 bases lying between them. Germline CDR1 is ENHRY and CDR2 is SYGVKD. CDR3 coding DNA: TGTGCCATCAGTGAAGGTGAAGGAGGCTACACCTTC. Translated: CAISEGEGGYTF.

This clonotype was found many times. Written as DNA, the CDR3 is TGTGCCAGCAGCCCCCAGGAGGGGCACACCGGGGAGCTGTTTTTT. Its translation is CASSPQEGHTGELFF. This chain joins TRBV21-1 and TRBJ2-2; the table's TRBD2 call for D was not verified on the DNA. TRBV21-1 is a documented pseudogene. CDR3 length: 15 residues.

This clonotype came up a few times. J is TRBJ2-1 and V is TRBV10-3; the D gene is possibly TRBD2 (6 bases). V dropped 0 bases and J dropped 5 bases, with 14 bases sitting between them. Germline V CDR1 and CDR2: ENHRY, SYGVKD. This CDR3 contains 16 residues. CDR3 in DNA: TGTGCCATCAGTGAGTCTTTTGAAGGAGGGGACAATGAGCAGTTCTTC. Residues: CAISESFEGGDNEQFF.

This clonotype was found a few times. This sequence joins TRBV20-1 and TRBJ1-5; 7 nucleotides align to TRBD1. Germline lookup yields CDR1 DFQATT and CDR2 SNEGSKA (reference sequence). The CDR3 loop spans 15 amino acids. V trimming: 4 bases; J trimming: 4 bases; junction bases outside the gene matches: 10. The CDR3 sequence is CSANHPGQVNQPQHF. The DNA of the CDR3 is TGCAGTGCTAATCACCCCGGACAGGTTAATCAGCCCCAGCATTTT.

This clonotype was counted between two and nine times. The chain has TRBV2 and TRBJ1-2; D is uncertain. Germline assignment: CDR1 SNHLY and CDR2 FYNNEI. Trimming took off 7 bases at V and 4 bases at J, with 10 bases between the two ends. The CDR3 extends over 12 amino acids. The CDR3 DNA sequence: TGTGCCAGCACCGGAGAGACCTATGGCTACACCTTC. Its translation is CASTGETYGYTF. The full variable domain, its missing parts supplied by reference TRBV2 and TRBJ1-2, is EPEVTQTPSHQVTQMGQEVILRCVPISNHLYFYWYRQILGQKVEFLVSFYNNEISEKSEIFDDQFSVERPDGSNFTLKIRSTKLEDSAMYFCASTGETYGYTFGSGTRLTVV.

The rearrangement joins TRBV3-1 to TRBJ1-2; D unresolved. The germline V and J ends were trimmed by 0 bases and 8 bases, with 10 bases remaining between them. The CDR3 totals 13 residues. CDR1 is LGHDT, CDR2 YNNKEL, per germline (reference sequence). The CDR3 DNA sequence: TGTGCCAGCAGCCAAGAAATCCACCGGGGCTACACCTTC. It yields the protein CASSQEIHRGYTF.

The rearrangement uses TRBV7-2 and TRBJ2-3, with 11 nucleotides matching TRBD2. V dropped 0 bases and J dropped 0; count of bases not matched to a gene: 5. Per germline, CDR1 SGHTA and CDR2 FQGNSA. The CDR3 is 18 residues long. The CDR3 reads CASSLASGGGPSTDTQYF. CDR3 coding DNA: TGTGCCAGCAGCTTAGCTAGCGGGGGGGGGCCTAGCACAGATACGCAGTATTTT. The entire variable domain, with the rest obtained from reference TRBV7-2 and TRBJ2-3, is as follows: GAGVSQSPSNKVTEKGKDVELRCDPISGHTALYWYRQSLGQGLEFLIYFQGNSAPDKSGLPSDRFSAERTGGSVSTLTIQRTQQEDSAVYLCASSLASGGGPSTDTQYFGPGTRLTVL.